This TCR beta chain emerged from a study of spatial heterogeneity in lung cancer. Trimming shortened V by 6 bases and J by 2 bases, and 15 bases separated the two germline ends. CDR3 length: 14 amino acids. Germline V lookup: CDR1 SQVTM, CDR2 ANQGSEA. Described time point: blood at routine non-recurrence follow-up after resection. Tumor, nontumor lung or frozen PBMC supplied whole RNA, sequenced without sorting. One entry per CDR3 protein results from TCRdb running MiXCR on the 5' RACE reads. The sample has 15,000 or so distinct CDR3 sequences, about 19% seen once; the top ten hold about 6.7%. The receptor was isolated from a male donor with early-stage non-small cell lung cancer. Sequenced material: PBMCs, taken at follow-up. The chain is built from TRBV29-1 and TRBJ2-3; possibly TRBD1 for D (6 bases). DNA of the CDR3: TGCAGCGTCCTTTTTGGGGGCGCCACAGATACGCAGTATTTT. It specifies CSVLFGGATDTQYF.